This T cell receptor beta chain was identified during a study of blood T cell repertoires in COVID-19. In the study overall: Italy, Spain and the United States were the sources of the convalescent and acute COVID-19 samples. PBMCs, B-cell-depleted T cells, or T cells provided the cDNA or gDNA that made up the material.

The V gene lost 4 bases and the J gene lost 5 bases, with 20 bases spanning the gap. CDR3 length: 16 amino acids. The germline V gene encodes CDR1 LGHNA and CDR2 YSLEER. As handled by the study authors: Estimation of nucleated cell counts relied on the amplification of reference gene primers. Libraries were prepared by immunoSEQ multiplex PCR; TCRdb keeps only in-frame clonotypes and omits some of them. D and trimming come from the DNA, and the V and J calls and clone size come from that table. Among under 200,000 clones listed, 84% were seen once. The chain has TRBV4-3 and TRBJ2-5; D might be TRBD1 (5 bases). The source material was PBMCs or T cells enriched from blood (not recorded which). This sequence was found in a woman aged 25 to 39 who had been exposed to COVID-19. CDR3 bases: TGCGCCAGCAGCCTACCTGACCCAGGGCCCGGGGAGACCCAGTACTTC. Protein: CASSLPDPGPGETQYF.